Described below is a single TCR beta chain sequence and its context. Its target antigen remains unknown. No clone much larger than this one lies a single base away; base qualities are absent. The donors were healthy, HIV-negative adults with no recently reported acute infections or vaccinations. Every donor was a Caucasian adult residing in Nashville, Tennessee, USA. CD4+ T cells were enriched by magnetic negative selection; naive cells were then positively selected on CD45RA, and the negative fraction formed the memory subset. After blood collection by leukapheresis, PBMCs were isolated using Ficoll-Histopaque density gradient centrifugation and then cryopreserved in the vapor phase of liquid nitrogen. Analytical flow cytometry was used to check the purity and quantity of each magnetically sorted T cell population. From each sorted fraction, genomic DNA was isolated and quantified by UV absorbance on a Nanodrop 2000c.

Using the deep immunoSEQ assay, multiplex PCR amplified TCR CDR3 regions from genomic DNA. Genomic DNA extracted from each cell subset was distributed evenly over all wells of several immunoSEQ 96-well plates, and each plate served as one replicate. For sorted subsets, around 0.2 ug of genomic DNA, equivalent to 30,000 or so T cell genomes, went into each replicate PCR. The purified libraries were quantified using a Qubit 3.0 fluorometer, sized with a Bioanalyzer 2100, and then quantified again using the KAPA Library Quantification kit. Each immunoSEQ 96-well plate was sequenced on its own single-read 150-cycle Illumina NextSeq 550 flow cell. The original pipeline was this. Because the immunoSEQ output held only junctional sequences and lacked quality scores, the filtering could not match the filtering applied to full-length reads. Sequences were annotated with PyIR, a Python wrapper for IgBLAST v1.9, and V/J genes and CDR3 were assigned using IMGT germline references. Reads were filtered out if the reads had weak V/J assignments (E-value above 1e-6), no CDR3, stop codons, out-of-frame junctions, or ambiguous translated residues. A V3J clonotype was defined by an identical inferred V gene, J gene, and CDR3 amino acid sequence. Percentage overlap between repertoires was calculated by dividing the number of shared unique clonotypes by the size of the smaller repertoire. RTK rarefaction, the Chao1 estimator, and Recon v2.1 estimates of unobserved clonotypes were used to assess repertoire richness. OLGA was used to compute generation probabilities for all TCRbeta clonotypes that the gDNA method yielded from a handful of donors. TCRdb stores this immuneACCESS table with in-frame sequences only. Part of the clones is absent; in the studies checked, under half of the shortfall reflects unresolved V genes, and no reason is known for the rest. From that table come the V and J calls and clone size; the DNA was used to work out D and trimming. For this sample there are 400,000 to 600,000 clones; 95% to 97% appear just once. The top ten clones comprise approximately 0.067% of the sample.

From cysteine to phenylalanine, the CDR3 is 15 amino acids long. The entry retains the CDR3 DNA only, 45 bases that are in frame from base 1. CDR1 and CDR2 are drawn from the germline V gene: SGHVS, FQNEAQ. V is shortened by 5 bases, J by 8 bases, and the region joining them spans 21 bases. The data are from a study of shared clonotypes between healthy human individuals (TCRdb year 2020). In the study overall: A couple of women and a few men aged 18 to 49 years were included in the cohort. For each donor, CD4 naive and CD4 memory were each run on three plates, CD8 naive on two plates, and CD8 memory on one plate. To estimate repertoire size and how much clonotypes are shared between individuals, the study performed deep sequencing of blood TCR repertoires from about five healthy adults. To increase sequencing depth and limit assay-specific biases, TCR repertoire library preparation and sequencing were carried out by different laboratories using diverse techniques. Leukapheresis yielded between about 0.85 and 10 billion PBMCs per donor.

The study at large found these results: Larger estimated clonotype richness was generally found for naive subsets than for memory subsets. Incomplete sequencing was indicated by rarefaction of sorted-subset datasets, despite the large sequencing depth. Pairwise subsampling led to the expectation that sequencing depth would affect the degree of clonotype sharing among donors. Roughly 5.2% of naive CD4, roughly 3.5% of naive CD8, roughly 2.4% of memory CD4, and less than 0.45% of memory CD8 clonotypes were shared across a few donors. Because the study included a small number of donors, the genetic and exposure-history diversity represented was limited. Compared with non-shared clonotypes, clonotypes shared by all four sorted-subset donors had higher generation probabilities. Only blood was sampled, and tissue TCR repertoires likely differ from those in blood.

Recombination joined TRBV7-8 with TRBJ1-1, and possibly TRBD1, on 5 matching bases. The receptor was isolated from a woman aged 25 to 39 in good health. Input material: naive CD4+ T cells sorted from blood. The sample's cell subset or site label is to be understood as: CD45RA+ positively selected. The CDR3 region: CASSLTAQLTVEAFF. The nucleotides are TGTGCCAGCAGCCTCACCGCCCAACTGACAGTAGAAGCTTTCTTT. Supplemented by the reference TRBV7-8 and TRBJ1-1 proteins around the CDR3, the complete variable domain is GAGVSQSPRYKVAKRGQDVALRCDPISGHVSLFWYQQALGQGPEFLTYFQNEAQLDKSGLPSDRFFAERPEGSVSTLKIQRTQQEDSAVYLCASSLTAQLTVEAFFGQGTRLTVV.